These 21 T cell receptor beta chains were all obtained from the same sample, sequenced in a study of cytomegalovirus exposure and HLA in healthy donors. PCR primers comprised 60 Vbeta and 13 Jbeta primers. The protocol was immunoSEQ multiplex PCR, while the TCRdb copy is restricted to in-frame clones and leaves out a portion. The repertoire has approximately 100,000 clones, over 65% of them found once; the top ten carry 16%. The specimen sequenced was PBMCs. The receptors stem from a man aged 55 to 70 in good health and CMV-seropositive.

The chain links TRBV7-9 to TRBJ2-5; weak D call: TRBD2 (6 bases). Per germline, CDR1 SEHNR and CDR2 FQNEAQ (reference sequence). Trimming pared 4 bases from V and 7 bases from J, leaving 13 bases between. This CDR3 has 13 residues. The CDR3 protein is CASSSRLGGTQYF. CDR3 DNA: TGTGCCAGCAGCTCGCGACTAGGCGGGACCCAGTACTTC.

This chain joins TRBV11-1 and TRBJ1-5; TRBD1 might be the D (5 bases). Trimming took 6 bases from V and 2 from J, leaving 14 bases between them. CDR3 size: 15 residues. Germline V gene data show CDR1 as SGHAT and CDR2 as FQDESV (reference sequence). The CDR3 loop is CASSLDGAGNQPQHF. CDR3 nucleotides: TGTGCCAGCAGTTTGGATGGGGCTGGCAATCAGCCCCAGCATTTT.

This sequence joins TRBV14 and TRBJ1-2, with 7 nucleotides matching TRBD1. Germline V CDR1 and CDR2: SGHDN, FVKESK. With 4 bases clipped from V and 2 bases from J, the junction kept 7 bases outside the gene matches. The CDR3 spans 15 residues. The CDR3 protein is CASSRGDRTNYGYTF. CDR3 bases: TGTGCCAGCAGCCGGGGGGACAGAACCAACTATGGCTACACCTTC.

The gene calls are TRBV2 and TRBJ2-7; a possible D gene is TRBD1 (5 bases). This CDR3 has 14 amino acids. Trimming removed 0 bases from V and 5 bases from J, with 11 bases in between. Germline values: CDR1 SNHLY, CDR2 FYNNEI. The CDR3 is CASSEAGVQDEQYF. CDR3 bases: TGTGCCAGCAGTGAAGCAGGGGTACAGGACGAGCAGTACTTC.

A word on this clone: The same CDR3 can be traced to other DNA sequences in this sample. The chain recombines TRBV10-2 with TRBJ2-7; possible D gene TRBD1, 6 bases. Trimming pared 7 bases from V and 0 bases from J, leaving 16 bases between. Per the germline V gene, CDR1 is WSHSY and CDR2 is SAAADI. The CDR3 runs to 15 residues. DNA for the CDR3: TGCGCCAGCACCTTGACAGGCCTTGGCTCCTACGAGCAGTACTTC. As protein: CASTLTGLGSYEQYF.

The genes are TRBV19 and TRBJ2-5; 9 bases agree with TRBD1. With the DNA end fitting TRBJ2-7 better, the J assignment may be wrong. The germline V gene has CDR1 LNHDA and CDR2 SQIVND (reference sequence). This CDR3 is built from 14 residues. The CDR3 spells CASSSGTGWDEQYF. CDR3 nucleotide sequence: TGTGCCAGTAGTTCCGGGACAGGGTGGGACGAGCAGTACTTC.

The V and J genes are TRBV13 and TRBJ1-3; perhaps TRBD1 as D (6 bases). Looked up from germline, CDR1 is PRHDT and CDR2 is FYEKMQ (reference sequence). The CDR3 spans 15 residues. With 0 bases removed from V and 2 bases from J, the gap between germline ends came to 8 bases. The DNA of the CDR3 is TGTGCCAGCAGCTTAGGCCCAGGGGCTGGAAACACCATATATTTT. It specifies CASSLGPGAGNTIYF.

Written as DNA, the CDR3 is TGCGCCAGCAGCCAAGAGATGCGGTGGGAGACCCAGTACTTC. Its protein product is CASSQEMRWETQYF. The rearrangement uses TRBV4-1 and TRBJ2-5; D ambiguous. This CDR3 comprises 14 residues. The V gene lost 0 bases and the J gene lost 5 bases, with 10 bases spanning the gap. The germline CDR1 and CDR2 sequences are MGHRA and YSYEKL.

This rearrangement joins TRBV19 to TRBJ2-1, with D tentatively TRBD1 (5 bases). This CDR3 comprises 14 residues. Between the trimmed V and J ends, which lost 1 base and 4 bases, there was a span of 8 bases. CDR1 LNHDA and CDR2 SQIVND come from the germline V gene (reference sequence). CDR3 DNA sequence: TGTGCCAGTAGTATAGTCCGACAGTACAATGAGCAGTTCTTC. Translation: CASSIVRQYNEQFF.

V gene TRBV7-6 combines with J gene TRBJ2-7; 9 bases are shared with TRBD1. With V trimmed by 3 bases and J by 5 bases, 8 bases remained unmatched. Germline V gives CDR1 SGHVS, CDR2 FNYEAQ. The CDR3 spans 15 residues. In DNA, the CDR3 is TGTGCCAGCAGCTTGGCGGACAGGGGTTACAACGAGCAGTACTTC. Protein sequence: CASSLADRGYNEQYF.

The chain has TRBV4-1 and TRBJ2-7; TRBD1 might be the D (7 bases). Looked up from germline, CDR1 is MGHRA and CDR2 is YSYEKL. CDR3 size: 16 residues. The V gene lost 4 bases and the J gene lost 7 bases, with 23 bases spanning the gap. This CDR3 reads CASSLTGTTSLGEQYF. The CDR3 DNA is TGCGCCAGCAGCCTGACAGGGACGACTAGTTTGGGTGAGCAGTACTTC.

Comment on this clone: The same CDR3 is also encoded by other DNA sequences in this sample. The genes are TRBV28 and TRBJ1-4; TRBD1 matches 9 bases. J was trimmed by 5 bases and V by 4 bases; bases with no gene match: 5. Germline assignment: CDR1 MDHEN and CDR2 SYDVKM. The CDR3 totals 15 residues. CDR3 in DNA: TGTGCCAGCAGTTCACAGGGGGCTTGGAATGAAAAACTGTTTTTT. It specifies CASSSQGAWNEKLFF.

The chain recombines TRBV5-6 with TRBJ1-5; D is perhaps TRBD1 (6 bases). Per the germline V gene, CDR1 is SGHDT and CDR2 is YYEEEE. CDR3 length equals 18 residues. This chain's CDR3 is CSSRRRRTGLGDNQPQHF. The CDR3 nucleotides read TGTTCAAGCAGAAGACGGCGTACAGGGTTGGGGGACAATCAGCCCCAGCATTTT. The variable domain in full, completed from reference TRBV5-6 and TRBJ1-5, reads DAGVTQSPTHLIKTRGQQVTLRCSPKSGHDTVSWYQQALGQGPQFIFQYYEEEERQRGNFPDRFSGHQFPNYSSELNVNALLLGDSALYLCSSRRRRTGLGDNQPQHFGDGTRLSIL.

The V gene is TRBV30, the J gene TRBJ1-1; D is unresolved. Trimming removed 2 bases from V and 11 bases from J, with 12 bases in between. CDR3 length: 11 residues. Germline CDR1 is GTSNPN and CDR2 is SVGIG (reference sequence). CDR3 nucleotide sequence: TGTGCCTGGAGTCGGGAGGGTGAGGCTTTCTTT. Amino acid sequence: CAWSREGEAFF.

V and J are TRBV6-5 and TRBJ2-2; 7 bases align to TRBD1. Germline trimming cut 6 bases from V and 5 bases from J; bases unmatched to any gene: 6. The CDR3 spans 14 residues. Germline V CDR1 and CDR2: MNHEY, SVGAGI. The CDR3 sequence: CASRVTGDTGELFF. For the CDR3, the DNA is TGTGCCAGCAGGGTCACAGGGGATACCGGGGAGCTGTTTTTT.

This clone was found once. This chain links TRBV25-1 with TRBJ2-5, with 8 positions matching TRBD2. In germline, CDR1 is MGHDK, CDR2 SYGVNS. This CDR3 comprises 16 residues. With V trimmed by 4 bases and J by 1 base, 8 bases remained unmatched. The CDR3 sequence is CASSGYLGTSQETQYF. The CDR3 nucleotides are TGTGCCAGCAGTGGCTACCTCGGGACTAGCCAAGAGACCCAGTACTTC.

The J gene is TRBJ2-5, the V gene TRBV19; a weak D match, TRBD2 (7 bases). There are 15 residues in the CDR3. V lost 3 bases, J lost 5 bases, and 16 bases lay in between. Germline V gene lookup returns CDR1 LNHDA and CDR2 SQIVND (reference sequence). The CDR3 region is CASSMGRGREETQYF. DNA of the CDR3: TGTGCCAGTAGTATGGGTCGGGGGCGGGAGGAGACCCAGTACTTC. Full variable domain (remainder filled in from reference TRBV19 and TRBJ2-5): DGGITQSPKYLFRKEGQNVTLSCEQNLNHDAMYWYRQDPGQGLRLIYYSQIVNDFQKGDIAEGYSVSREKKESFPLTVTSAQKNPTAFYLCASSMGRGREETQYFGPGTRLLVL.

The rearrangement links TRBV7-9 to TRBJ1-2, with 9 bases matching TRBD1. The CDR3 consists of 15 residues. Germline CDR1 reads SEHNR; CDR2 reads FQNEAQ (reference sequence). J gave up 1 base and V 3 bases, and 3 bases lay outside the gene matches. The CDR3 DNA reads TGTGCCAGCAGCTTTTGGGACAGGGTTAACTATGGCTACACCTTC. Translated: CASSFWDRVNYGYTF.

The chain combines TRBV5-1 with TRBJ2-5; 9 bases agree with TRBD1. Matching the DNA end better, TRBJ2-7 makes the J call doubtful. The germline V gene encodes CDR1 SGHRS and CDR2 YFSETQ. CDR3 length: 17 residues. The CDR3: CASSSGTGIPQAYEQYF. The CDR3 region has the DNA TGCGCCAGCAGCTCAGGGACAGGGATTCCGCAGGCCTACGAGCAGTACTTC.

The chain carries TRBV5-1 and TRBJ2-1; D is ambiguous. Trimming took off 0 bases at V and 0 bases at J, with 7 bases between the two ends. The CDR3 is 15 amino acids. CDR1 and CDR2 from the germline V gene are SGHRS and YFSETQ. The chain's CDR3 is CASSLGSSSYNEQFF. CDR3 coding DNA: TGCGCCAGCAGCTTGGGATCGAGCTCCTACAATGAGCAGTTCTTC.

This clone was observed a single time. The gene calls are TRBV30 and TRBJ2-6; D might be TRBD1 (6 bases). The V and J ends lost 3 bases and 3 bases respectively, with 12 bases between them. CDR3 size: 15 residues. The germline CDR1 and CDR2 sequences are GTSNPN and SVGIG (reference sequence). The CDR3 loop is CAWRGAGVGANVLTF. CDR3 nucleotide sequence: TGTGCCTGGAGGGGGGCCGGGGTTGGGGCCAACGTCCTGACTTTC.